A single T cell receptor (beta chain) is shown here with its context. This clonotype has more than one count but fewer than ten. Its antigen is currently not known. Base qualities are missing; no much larger clone stands one base away. Peripheral blood CD8+ and CD4+ T cells from healthy donors, Susac syndrome patients and multiple sclerosis patients were profiled using high-throughput TCR beta sequencing. Treatment-naive patients with stable or active relapsing-remitting disease fulfilling revised McDonald criteria were used as multiple sclerosis controls. Bulk CD8+ and CD4+ T cells were purified magnetically by negative isolation, whereas CD8+ TEMRA cells were enriched by FACS. Blood was drawn into EDTA tubes, processed within 24 hours, and PBMCs were isolated by density gradient centrifugation. PBMCs destined for TCR sequencing were cryopreserved in liquid nitrogen and later thawed in a 37 °C water bath. A purity of at least 90% was achieved for sorted or isolated CD4+, CD8+ and CD8+ TEMRA cells.

This specimen comes from a study of CD8 T cells in Susac syndrome (dated by TCRdb to about 2019). Study-level background: Repertoire sequencing was used to test whether CD8+ T cell activation and differentiation in Susac syndrome was antigen driven. The study compared CD8+ T cell repertoire clonality among 12 healthy donors, some 14 Susac syndrome patients and roughly 16 multiple sclerosis patients.

RNA was extracted using the RNeasy kit, and roughly 0.5 to 1 microgram was reverse transcribed with random hexamers. The immunoSEQ multiplex PCR assay, covering 54 Vbeta and 13 Jbeta segments, was used to amplify TCR beta CDR3 regions. PCR amplification bias was corrected using a synthetic template baseline for primer optimization and computational correction. The source study handled its data this way. Reads were assigned to V, D and J genes according to IMGT and analyzed in immunoSEQ Analyzer, with only productive sequences retained. Clonality was calculated as one minus the Shannon entropy normalized by log2 of the number of productive unique sequences. For each patient and control, public and private clones were evaluated within the 100 most prevalent clones. Clones were defined as Susac-specific if absent from the healthy and MS cohorts, from 900 to 1,200 published viral clones and from other ImmuneACCESS disease sequences. Using fastp trimming at Q25 and MiXCR clonotype assembly, TCRdb reanalyzed the public sequencing data and kept in-frame beta chains. Every entry covers one CDR3 protein and lists the most common genes and DNA from its rows. The V and J calls were not made by the authors but by TCRdb's processing. For this sample the table gives some 130,000 distinct CDR3 sequences, of which more than 75% were detected only once. The ten largest clones take up 0.24% of the sample.

What the study reported, not specific to this receptor: The study acknowledged that relatively few individuals were included in the TCR sequencing and HLA analysis.

From the cysteine up to the phenylalanine, the CDR3 has a length of 13 residues. The read is trimmed to its CDR3 DNA, 39 bases read in frame from base 1. The germline V gene gives CDR1 as SGHDT and CDR2 as YYEEEE. V loses 3 bases, J loses 2 bases, and the germline ends lie 8 bases apart. Recombination linked TRBV5-6 to TRBJ2-5; the D gene is not confidently resolved. Sequenced input: CD8+ T cells from PBMCs. The TCR was taken from a human donor with multiple sclerosis. The CDR3 region reads CASSWTPQETQYF. The nucleotide sequence is TGTGCCAGCAGCTGGACCCCACAAGAGACCCAGTACTTC. Extended through the reference TRBV5-6 and TRBJ2-5 proteins, this CDR3 yields the full variable domain: DAGVTQSPTHLIKTRGQQVTLRCSPKSGHDTVSWYQQALGQGPQFIFQYYEEEERQRGNFPDRFSGHQFPNYSSELNVNALLLGDSALYLCASSWTPQETQYFGPGTRLLVL.